This paragraph reports one T cell receptor (beta chain). Antigen unknown. This record belongs to a study of T cell responses to AZD1222 COVID-19 vaccine. Findings and limits, study-wide: Clonal diversity may have been underestimated, and the donors were mostly white British, with more females than males.

The CDR3 totals 14 residues. Germline CDR1 is GTSNPN and CDR2 is SVGIG (reference sequence). V was clipped by 0 bases and J by 0 bases, with 6 bases between them. The method was immunoSEQ multiplex PCR; TCRdb's version includes in-frame clones alone and lacks a portion of them. The sample consists of 80,000 to 100,000 clones, approximately 90% of them appearing once. The clonotype originates from an adult in good health. Sequenced material: peripheral blood, taken on day 0 of AZD1222 vaccination. The V gene is TRBV30, the J gene TRBJ1-3; no firm D call. The CDR3 coding sequence is TGTGCCTGGAGTGTATCTCACTCTGGAAACACCATATATTTT. Translating it yields CAWSVSHSGNTIYF.